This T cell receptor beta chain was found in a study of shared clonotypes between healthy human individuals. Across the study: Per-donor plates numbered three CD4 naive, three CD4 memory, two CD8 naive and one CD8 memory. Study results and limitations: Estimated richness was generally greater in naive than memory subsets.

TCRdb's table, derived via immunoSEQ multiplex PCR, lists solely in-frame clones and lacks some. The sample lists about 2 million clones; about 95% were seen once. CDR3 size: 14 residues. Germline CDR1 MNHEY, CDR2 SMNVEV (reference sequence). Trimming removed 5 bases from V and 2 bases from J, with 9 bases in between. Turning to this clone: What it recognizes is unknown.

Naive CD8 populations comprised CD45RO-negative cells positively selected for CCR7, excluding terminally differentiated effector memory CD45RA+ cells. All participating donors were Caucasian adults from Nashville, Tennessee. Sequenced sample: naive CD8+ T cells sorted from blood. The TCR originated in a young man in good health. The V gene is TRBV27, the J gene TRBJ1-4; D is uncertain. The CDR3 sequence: CASSRLGTNEKLFF. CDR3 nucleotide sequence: TGTGCCAGCAGTAGATTAGGGACTAATGAAAAACTGTTTTTT. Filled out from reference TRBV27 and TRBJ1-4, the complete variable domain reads EAQVTQNPRYLITVTGKKLTVTCSQNMNHEYMSWYRQDPGLGLRQIYYSMNVEVTDKGDVPEGYKVSRKEKRNFPLILESPSPNQTSLYFCASSRLGTNEKLFFGSGTQLSVL.